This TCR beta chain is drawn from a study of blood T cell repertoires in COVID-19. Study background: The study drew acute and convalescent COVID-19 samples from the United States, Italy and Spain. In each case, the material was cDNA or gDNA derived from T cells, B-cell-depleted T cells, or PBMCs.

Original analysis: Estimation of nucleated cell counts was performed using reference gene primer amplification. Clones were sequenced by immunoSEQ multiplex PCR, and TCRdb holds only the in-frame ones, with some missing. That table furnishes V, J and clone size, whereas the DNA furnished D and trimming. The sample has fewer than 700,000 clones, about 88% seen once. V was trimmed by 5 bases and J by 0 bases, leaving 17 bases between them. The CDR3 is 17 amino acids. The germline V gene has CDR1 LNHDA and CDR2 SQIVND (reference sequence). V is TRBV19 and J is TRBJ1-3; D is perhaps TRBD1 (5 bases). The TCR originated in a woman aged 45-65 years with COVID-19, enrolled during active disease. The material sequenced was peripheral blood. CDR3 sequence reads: CASSPTGGQDSGNTIYF. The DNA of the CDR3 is TGTGCCAGTAGTCCAACAGGTGGACAAGACTCTGGAAACACCATATATTTT.